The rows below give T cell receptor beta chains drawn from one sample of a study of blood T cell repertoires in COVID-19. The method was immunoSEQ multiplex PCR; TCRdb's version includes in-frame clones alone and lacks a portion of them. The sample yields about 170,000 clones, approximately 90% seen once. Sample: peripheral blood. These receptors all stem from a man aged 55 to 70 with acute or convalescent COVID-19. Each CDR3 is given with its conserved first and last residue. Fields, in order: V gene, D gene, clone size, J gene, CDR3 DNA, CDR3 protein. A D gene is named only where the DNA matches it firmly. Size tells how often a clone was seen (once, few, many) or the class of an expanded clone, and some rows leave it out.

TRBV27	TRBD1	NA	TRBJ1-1	TGTGCCAGCAGTACGACAGGGAAATTGGGGTTAGACACTGAAGCTTTCTTT	CASSTTGKLGLDTEAFF
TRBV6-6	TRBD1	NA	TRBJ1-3	TGTGCCAGCGGGACCGGGACAGGGATCTCTGGAAACACCATATATTTT	CASGTGTGISGNTIYF
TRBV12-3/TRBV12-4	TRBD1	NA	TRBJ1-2	TGTGCCAGCAGTTTCGGACAGGGTGGTGGCTACACCTTC	CASSFGQGGGYTF
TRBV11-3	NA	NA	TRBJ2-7	TGTGCCAGCAGCCGAAGCATGACAGTCTCCTACGAGCAGTACTTC	CASSRSMTVSYEQYF
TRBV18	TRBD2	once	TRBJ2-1	TGTGCCAGCTCACTTTTTTCTAGCGGGAGCTCCTACAATGAGCAGTTCTTC	CASSLFSSGSSYNEQFF
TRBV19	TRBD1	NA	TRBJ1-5	TGTGCCAGTAACACCCCGGGACAGGGCTATAGCAATCAGCCCCAGCATTTT	CASNTPGQGYSNQPQHF
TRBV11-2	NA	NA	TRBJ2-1	TGTGCCAGCAGCGTCTTCCAGGGAAATGAGCAGTTCTTC	CASSVFQGNEQFF
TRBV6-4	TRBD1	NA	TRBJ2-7	TGTGCCAGCGCCTTGACAGGGAACGGCGAGCAGTACTTC	CASALTGNGEQYF
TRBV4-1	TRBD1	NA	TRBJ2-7	TGCGCCAGCAGCCAGATCCCGGGACAGGTCTCCTACGAGCAGTACTTC	CASSQIPGQVSYEQYF
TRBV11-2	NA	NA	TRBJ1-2	TGTGCCAGCAGCTTAGGCACACACTATGGCTACACCTTC	CASSLGTHYGYTF
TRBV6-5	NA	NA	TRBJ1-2	TGTGCCAGCAGATTTCAGGGTACCTATGGCTACACCTTC	CASRFQGTYGYTF
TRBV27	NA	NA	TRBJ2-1	TGTGCCAGCAGATACTCCGGGACTCGCTCCTACAATGAGCAGTTCTTC	CASRYSGTRSYNEQFF
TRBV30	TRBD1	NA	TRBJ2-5	TGTGCCTGGAGTCCTCGACAGGGGGAGACCCAGTACTTC	CAWSPRQGETQYF
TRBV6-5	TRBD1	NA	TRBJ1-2	TGTGCCAGCAGGGAGGACAGGTCTAACTATGGCTACACCTTC	CASREDRSNYGYTF
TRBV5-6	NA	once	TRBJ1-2	TGTGCCAGCAGCTTGTTCAGGACAGCCCCCCTAACGGGTGGCTACACCTTC	CASSLFRTAPLTGGYTF
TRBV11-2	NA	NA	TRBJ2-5	TGTGCCAGCAGCTTAGTCAGGGTCTCAGGGACCCAGTACTTC	CASSLVRVSGTQYF
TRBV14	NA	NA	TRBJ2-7	TGTGCCAGCAGTCCGTTTCCGGGCGAGCAGTACTTC	CASSPFPGEQYF
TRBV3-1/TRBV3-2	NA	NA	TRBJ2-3	TGTGCCAGCAGCCAAGATATCTCGGGTGATACGCAGTATTTT	CASSQDISGDTQYF
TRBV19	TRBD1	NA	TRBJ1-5	TGTGCCAGTAGAAGATCGGGACAGGCTAATCAGCCCCAGCATTTT	CASRRSGQANQPQHF
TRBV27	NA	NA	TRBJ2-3	TGTGCCACCAAGGCCAAAGGGGCAGGAGATACGCAGTATTTT	CATKAKGAGDTQYF
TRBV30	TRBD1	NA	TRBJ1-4	TGTGCCTGGTCCCCCTCGACAGGGTCTAATGAAAAACTGTTTTTT	CAWSPSTGSNEKLFF
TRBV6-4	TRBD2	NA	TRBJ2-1	TGTGCCAGCAGTGACGGCGCGGGGGGGCCTCTTAATGAGCAGTTCTTC	CASSDGAGGPLNEQFF
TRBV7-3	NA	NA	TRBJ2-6	TGTGCCAGCACTAAAGATGGGTCAGGGTCTCTTTTCTCTGGGGCCAACGTCCTGACTTTC	CASTKDGSGSLFSGANVLTF
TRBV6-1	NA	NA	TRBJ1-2	TGTGCCAGCAGTGATCCAGGCAGGGGAGAATATGGCTACACCTTC	CASSDPGRGEYGYTF
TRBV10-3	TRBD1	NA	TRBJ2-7	TGTGCCACGACTATGGACAGGGAGAGCTCCTACGAGCAGTACTTC	CATTMDRESSYEQYF
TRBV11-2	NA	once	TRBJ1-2	TGTGCCAGCAGTCACAGGGACACATCTGGCTACACCTTC	CASSHRDTSGYTF
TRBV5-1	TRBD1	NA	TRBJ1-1	TGCGCCAGCAGAGACGACAGGGTGGTGGAAGCTTTCTTT	CASRDDRVVEAFF
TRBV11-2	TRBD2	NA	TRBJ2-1	TGTGCCAGCAGCTTAGACCTAGCGGGAGGCTCCAATGAGCAGTTCTTC	CASSLDLAGGSNEQFF
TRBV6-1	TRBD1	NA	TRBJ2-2	TGTGCCAGCAGTGCCCGACAGGGCGCGAACACCGGGGAGCTGTTTTTT	CASSARQGANTGELFF
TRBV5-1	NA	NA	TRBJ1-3	TGCGCCAGCAGCTTGGGGGCCAAAAGCTCTGGAAACACCATATATTTT	CASSLGAKSSGNTIYF
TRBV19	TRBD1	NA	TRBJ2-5	TGTGCCAGTAGTCCCCTCTCGACAGGGGGCCAAGAGACCCAGTACTTC	CASSPLSTGGQETQYF
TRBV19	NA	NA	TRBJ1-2	TGTGCCAGTAGTGGTGGGGCAAATTCAGAGGGCTACACCTTC	CASSGGANSEGYTF
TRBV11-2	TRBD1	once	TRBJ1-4	TGTGCCAGCAGCGAGAGGACAGGGGGAATGGCTGAAAAACTGTTTTTT	CASSERTGGMAEKLFF
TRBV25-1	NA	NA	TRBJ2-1	TGTGCCAGCAGTGAATTGCGGGTCGCCGATGAGCAGTTCTTC	CASSELRVADEQFF
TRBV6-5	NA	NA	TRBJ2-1	TGTGCCAGCAGTTACGGGGCCCTTAACAATGAGCAGTTCTTC	CASSYGALNNEQFF
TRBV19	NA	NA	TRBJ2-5	TGTGCCAGTAGTACCCGGGACAAGCAGACCCAGTACTTC	CASSTRDKQTQYF
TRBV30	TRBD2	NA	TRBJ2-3	TGTGCCTGGAGTTCGGGGACTAGTCAAAGCACAGATACGCAGTATTTT	CAWSSGTSQSTDTQYF
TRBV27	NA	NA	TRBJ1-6	TGTGCCAGCAGTTTATCATCGACAGGTACACGTTCACCCCTCCACTTT	CASSLSSTGTRSPLHF
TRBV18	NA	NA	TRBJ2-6	TGTGCCAGCTCACCGAACTTCTCTGGGGCCAACGTCCTGACTTTC	CASSPNFSGANVLTF
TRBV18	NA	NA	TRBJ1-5	TGTGCCAGCTCACCCGTCACCCCAACAGGGTACTATCAGCCCCAGCATTTT	CASSPVTPTGYYQPQHF
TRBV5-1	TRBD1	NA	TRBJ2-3	TGCGCCAGCAGCTTTGGGACAGGGCTCACAGATACGCAGTATTTT	CASSFGTGLTDTQYF
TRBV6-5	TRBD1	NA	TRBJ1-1	TGTGCCAGCAGTTGGACAGGGGGAGGGACTGAAGCTTTCTTT	CASSWTGGGTEAFF
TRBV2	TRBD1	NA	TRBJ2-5	TGTGCCAGCAGTCAGGGGGCTCTAGGGACCCAGTACTTC	CASSQGALGTQYF
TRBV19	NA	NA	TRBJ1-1	TGTGCCAGCCGTTCTCGGGGGGGCACTGAAGCTTTCTTT	CASRSRGGTEAFF